The source of this T cell receptor (beta chain) is a study of cytomegalovirus exposure and HLA in healthy donors. V was cut by 5 bases and J by 0 bases, with 5 bases left in between. Germline assignment: CDR1 LNHDA and CDR2 SQIVND (reference sequence). This CDR3 has 13 residues. Points on this clone: The target antigen is unknown.

This table comes from immunoSEQ multiplex PCR, and its TCRdb copy is limited to in-frame clones, with some not included. The sample has 150,000 to 200,000 clones; approximately 84% are singletons. Regarding the study as a whole: Cytomegalovirus-associated status was assigned to around 160 TCR beta chains.

The V gene is TRBV19, the J gene TRBJ1-5; D remains ambiguous. The origin of this receptor is a man between 18 and 35 years old in good health and CMV-seropositive. Specimen: PBMCs. In DNA form, the CDR3 reads TGTGCCAGTAGTGGGAGTAGCAATCAGCCCCAGCATTTT. Translation: CASSGSSNQPQHF.